This T cell receptor beta chain was identified in a study of cytomegalovirus exposure and HLA in healthy donors (dated by TCRdb to 2016 to 2017). Study-level background: According to an earlier analysis of 587 of the donors, about 179 million T cells yielded approximately 120 million unique TCR beta sequences and 276 Gb of sequence data. An early release covering over 500 HLA-typed donors comprised about 300 gigabases of sequencing data and tens of millions of unique TCR sequences. Among the approximately 400 genotyped donors, more than 70% belonged to the genetic ancestry cluster associated with self-reported Caucasian donors. The study aimed to test whether cataloging public T cell receptors could reveal signatures of past pathogen exposure. The T cell repertoires of about 700 subjects were profiled by immunosequencing and related to cytomegalovirus serostatus. A separate validation cohort of approximately 120 different subjects was used in addition to the 666-subject first cohort. The study combined high-throughput TCR immunosequencing, statistical association of individual TCRs with disease status, and machine learning to predict cytomegalovirus infection status. In a later analysis, previously published TCR beta repertoires from some 640 donors were re-analyzed and high-resolution HLA genotyping was added so that TCR occurrence patterns could be studied. The later analysis used no new phenotypic data to find candidate immune exposures, relying instead on TCR beta sequences and their occurrence across donors. In an earlier analysis of roughly 600 of the donors, high-throughput TCR beta sequencing was used to judge whether each TCR beta V gene segment behaved as functional or pseudogenic. Donor age, sex, ethnicity and CMV serostatus were collected together with the repertoire data. Genome-wide SNP genotypes for about three fifths of the roughly 670 donors were used in a later genetic analysis, which treated that subset as a discovery cohort. Every repertoire in the discovery cohort had been generated on one and the same sequencing platform. HLA typing included class I and class II loci at four-digit resolution. Typing coverage differed by locus: A, B, C, DRB1 and DQB1 were typed in roughly 620-630 donors, DQA1 in about 550, DPA1 in approximately 600, and DPB1 in 400 to 480. Because of strong linkage in the cohort, roughly five DR-DQ haplotypes were treated as single units for association and clustering. On average, 235,054 unique TCR beta nucleotide sequences were sequenced per donor among some 430 genotyped donors of the cohort, with roughly 19% of those sequences being non-productive.

As for this clone: Its specific antigen is unknown. There are no base qualities to consult, and no much larger clone falls within one base.

The cohort was made up of 500 to 800 healthy bone marrow donors. At the time of sampling, all cohort members were nominally healthy, though unrecorded immune exposures were likely present. The donor tested CMV seropositive and was one of the 289 seropositive cohort members. A peripheral blood sample was provided by each donor, and peripheral blood mononuclear cells were used for TCR beta sequencing. The Qiagen DNeasy Blood Extraction Kit was used to extract genomic DNA from the blood cell samples. The germline V gene supplies CDR1 ENHRY and CDR2 SYGVKD. Including cysteine and phenylalanine, the CDR3 has 15 amino acids. The read is trimmed to its CDR3 DNA, 45 bases read in frame from base 1. Trimming at the junction amounts to 1 base on V and 3 bases on J, and the germline ends lie 12 bases apart. Study-level results and caveats: A later genetic analysis associated a missense DCLRE1C variant with V-gene and J-gene trimming of TCR beta chains, and an independent cohort replicated the association. For the cohort, immune exposure information was limited to CMV serostatus. The study gave a list of about 150 TCR beta chains associated with cytomegalovirus. Correlated functional status among segregating V segments might reflect linkage disequilibrium, but an unknown experimental factor could not be ruled out. The authors suggested that the approach could potentially be extended to other disease states and immunological phenotypes. In an earlier analysis of about 540 of the donors, most TCR beta V segments were observed in productive rearrangements about 90% or about 30% of the time, broadly matching IMGT annotations. The classifier was reported to diagnose cytomegalovirus status with high specificity and sensitivity in both the original and validation cohorts. At a false discovery rate of 0.05, a later analysis linked 16,951 TCR beta sequences to specific HLA alleles. Because the 87-base-pair reads could not distinguish some IMGT-functional V segments, including TRBV6-2 and TRBV6-3, those segments were excluded. A later analysis found that most CMV-associated TCR beta chains appeared HLA-restricted, with HLA associations seemingly driven largely by CMV exposure. A further reported finding was that TCR beta sequences accurately predicted the HLA-A and HLA-B alleles for most subjects in the first cohort. Most TCR sequences were seen in very few donors, while some public TCRs were found in many individuals. When HLA alleles, especially DR and DQ, strongly co-occurred, TCR associations were difficult to assign to individual alleles. In vitro tests confirmed that three of the cytomegalovirus-associated TCR beta chains recognize cytomegalovirus antigens. A later analysis found that TCR association rates varied across HLA loci, with DRB1 alleles showing the most associated TCRs and HLA-C alleles the fewest. Because HLA typing was unavailable for some donors at each locus, only the typed subset was used in association tests. The earlier analysis of approximately 590 of the donors excluded roughly 17 rarely observed V segments, including chromosome 9 orphons, because counts were too low. Presence/absence analyses assumed roughly uniform sequencing depth across donors, an assumption that may not hold. This cohort had only TCR beta chains sequenced, and the lack of alpha or paired-chain data limited which features could be detected. In a later analysis, HLA-associated TCR beta chains were found to be more clonally expanded and to have lower generation probabilities than equally common non-associated chains. According to a later genetic analysis, donors in an Asian-associated ancestry cluster had fewer N-insertions in productive TCRs than the roughly 670-donor mean. A cluster of highly shared sequence variants was judged likely to represent a technical artifact of the sequencing pipeline. Several of the top co-occurrence clusters appeared to be linked to parvovirus B19, influenza, CMV and Epstein-Barr virus, according to a later analysis.

Receptor libraries were prepared by the immunoSEQ multiplex PCR assay. For the multiplex PCR, a mixture combining 60 forward primers for TCR Vbeta segments and 13 reverse primers for TCR Jbeta segments was used. Amplification of the CDR3 region of rearranged TCR beta genes was performed with a multiplex PCR assay on genomic DNA. The amplified TCR beta libraries were sequenced on the Illumina HiSeq System as 87-base-pair reads. On the study's bioinformatics: Across the 600 to 700 repertoires, a later analysis counted 80 million or so unique TCR beta chains, roughly 11 million of which were shared by at least two donors. A nearest-neighbor algorithm error-corrected the raw reads and collapsed the reads into unique sequences, merging closely related sequences to remove PCR and sequencing errors. Alignment of CDR3 sequences to IMGT reference sequences was used to assign V, D and J gene segments. For a sequence to be retained, at least a six-nucleotide match to both a V gene segment and a J gene segment was required. A rearrangement was called productive if the CDR3 had no stop codons and remained in frame with V and J, and every other rearrangement was called non-productive. CDR3 was defined by IMGT convention, running from the second conserved V-encoded cysteine to the conserved J-encoded phenylalanine. Sequences without an unambiguous match to a single V gene segment were excluded from the earlier analysis of several hundred of the donors. An earlier analysis of several hundred of the donors called V segments functional above 56.7% productive rearrangements and segregating when the between-donor standard deviation exceeded 5%. A statistical classification framework was developed to diagnose cytomegalovirus status using the catalog of TCR beta chain sequences. In a later analysis, TCR nucleotide sequences were compared against IMGT/GENE-DB human TR gene sequences so that V and J genes could be assigned. The TCRdist pipeline was used in a later analysis to assign CDR3 sequences and most-parsimonious VDJ recombination scenarios. In a later analysis, each TCR beta chain was defined by its CDR3 amino acid sequence together with its V-gene family, and reads lacking a unique V-gene family were excluded. A later analysis removed 592 highly shared, low-generation-probability nucleotide sequences to deal with suspected cross-contamination and a sequencing artifact. In a later analysis, a clonal expansion index was calculated for each public chain from normalized within-repertoire ranks of inferred template counts. In a later analysis, generation probabilities were computed with a VDJ recombination model fitted to out-of-frame rearrangements, and the resulting probabilities were checked against IGoR. Hypergeometric tests were used in a later analysis to score TCR-TCR, TCR-HLA and TCR-CMV co-occurrence, with a repertoire-size bias correction applied to the TCR pairs. A later analysis estimated false discovery rates by permuting HLA or CMV assignments 20 times. In a later analysis, co-occurring TCRs were grouped using DBSCAN, with TCRdist sequence similarity added in when clustering inside HLA-allele-positive subsets. Repertoires with fewer than 30,000 or more than 120,000 public chains were left out of co-occurrence clustering, as were several repertoires with anomalous nucleotide sharing. The immuneACCESS repertoire file appears here via TCRdb, limited to in-frame rearrangements. These files lack a portion of the clones; in checked studies, under half of the deficit traces to unresolved V genes, and the cause of the others is not known. V, J and clone size were drawn from that table, and D and trimming were deduced from the DNA. This sample is represented by approximately 200,000 clones; around four fifths of them were singletons. 5.5% to 7% of the sample comes from the top ten.

The sample comprised PBMCs. The chain uses TRBV10-3 and TRBJ1-2; perhaps TRBD1 is the D gene, with 5 bases matching. This sequence was found in a woman aged 45 to 65 in good health and CMV-seropositive. Here is the DNA: TGTGCCATCAGTGAGTATCAGGGATCGGACTATGGCTACACCTTC. This yields the protein CAISEYQGSDYGYTF.